These T cell receptor beta chains were read from a single sample in a study of T cell responses to AZD1222 COVID-19 vaccine. The method was immunoSEQ multiplex PCR; TCRdb's version includes in-frame clones alone and lacks a portion of them. The sample includes about 100,000 clones, around 90% of them seen just once. The specimen was peripheral blood, collected on day 0 of AZD1222 vaccination. The receptors come from an adult in good health. The CDR3 runs from the conserved cysteine through the conserved F or W. The order of the fields is J gene, D gene, V gene, CDR3 length, clone size, CDR3 protein, CDR3 DNA. The D gene is left open where the match is weak. Clone size is shown for a subset of rows, as once, few, many or a class of expanded clone.

>TRBJ2-7|NA|TRBV7-9|14|NA
CASSRGAQPYEQYF
TGTGCCAGCAGCAGGGGGGCACAGCCCTACGAGCAGTACTTC
>TRBJ2-7|NA|TRBV2|15|NA
CASSEGGAGIYEQYF
TGTGCCAGCAGTGAAGGAGGGGCAGGGATCTACGAGCAGTACTTC
>TRBJ2-1|NA|TRBV18|13|NA
CASSPGLMNEQFF
TGTGCCAGCTCACCGGGACTGATGAATGAGCAGTTCTTC
>TRBJ2-7|NA|TRBV12-3/TRBV12-4|12|NA
CASSSHTYEQYF
TGTGCCAGCAGTTCCCATACCTACGAGCAGTACTTC
>TRBJ2-7|NA|TRBV6-5|15|once
CASSYSSTPGYEQYF
TGTGCCAGCAGTTACTCGAGCACACCTGGCTACGAGCAGTACTTC
>TRBJ1-2|NA|TRBV10-3|15|NA
CAISESPQATGGYTF
TGTGCCATCAGTGAGTCGCCCCAGGCCACTGGGGGCTACACCTTC
>TRBJ1-1|NA|TRBV2|15|NA
CASSERLQGNTEAFF
TGTGCCAGCAGTGAAAGGTTACAGGGGAACACTGAAGCTTTCTTT
>TRBJ2-2|NA|TRBV27|13|NA
CASTTALPGELFF
TGTGCCAGCACCACTGCCCTGCCCGGGGAGCTGTTTTTT
>TRBJ2-5|NA|TRBV9|15|once
CASSVVWGRRETQYF
TGTGCCAGCAGCGTAGTATGGGGGAGAAGGGAGACCCAGTACTTC
>TRBJ2-1|TRBD2|TRBV3-1/TRBV3-2|13|NA
CASETSGSDEQFF
TGTGCCAGCGAGACTAGCGGGAGTGATGAGCAGTTCTTC
>TRBJ2-3|NA|TRBV7-9|16|NA
CASSLLQGVRTDTQYF
TGTGCCAGCAGCTTGCTCCAGGGTGTCCGCACAGATACGCAGTATTTT
>TRBJ2-5|TRBD2|TRBV27|16|NA
CASSLSSGRARETQYF
TGTGCCAGCAGTTTATCTAGCGGGAGGGCCAGGGAGACCCAGTACTTC
>TRBJ1-3|NA|TRBV5-6|14|NA
CASSLPDSHATIYF
TGTGCCAGCAGCTTACCGGACTCACACGCCACCATATATTTT
>TRBJ2-1|NA|TRBV3-1/TRBV3-2|16|NA
CASSQDSGGRSDEQFF
TGTGCCAGCAGCCAAGACTCCGGAGGGAGGAGCGATGAGCAGTTCTTC
>TRBJ2-7|TRBD1|TRBV18|15|NA
CASSLSWDRGYEQYF
TGTGCCAGCTCATTATCTTGGGACAGGGGCTACGAGCAGTACTTC
>TRBJ1-1|NA|TRBV9|15|NA
CASSAMTAWNTEAFF
TGTGCCAGCAGCGCCATGACAGCCTGGAACACTGAAGCTTTCTTT
>TRBJ2-6|NA|TRBV19|19|NA
CASSLLGQALHSGANVLTF
TGTGCCAGTAGTCTCCTGGGGCAGGCCCTCCACTCTGGGGCCAACGTCCTGACTTTC
>TRBJ2-7|NA|TRBV19|14|NA
CASSPQSGPYEQYF
TGTGCCAGTAGTCCCCAGTCAGGCCCCTACGAGCAGTACTTC
>TRBJ2-5|TRBD2|TRBV7-3|15|once
CASSLTGSSGETQYF
TGTGCCAGCAGCTTAACCGGATCTAGCGGGGAGACCCAGTACTTC
>TRBJ2-7|TRBD1|TRBV7-9|14|NA
CASSLGQGRSEQYF
TGTGCCAGCAGCTTGGGACAGGGGAGGTCCGAGCAGTACTTC
>TRBJ2-3|NA|TRBV4-1|13|NA
CASSPPSTDTQYF
TGCGCCAGCAGCCCCCCTAGCACAGATACGCAGTATTTT
>TRBJ2-1|NA|TRBV2|16|few
CASSEGDESSYNEQFF
TGTGCCAGCAGTGAGGGGGATGAAAGCTCCTACAATGAGCAGTTCTTC
>TRBJ2-1|NA|TRBV19|17|few
CASSQQRRDPLGNEQFF
TGTGCCAGTAGTCAACAACGCCGGGATCCCCTGGGCAATGAGCAGTTCTTC